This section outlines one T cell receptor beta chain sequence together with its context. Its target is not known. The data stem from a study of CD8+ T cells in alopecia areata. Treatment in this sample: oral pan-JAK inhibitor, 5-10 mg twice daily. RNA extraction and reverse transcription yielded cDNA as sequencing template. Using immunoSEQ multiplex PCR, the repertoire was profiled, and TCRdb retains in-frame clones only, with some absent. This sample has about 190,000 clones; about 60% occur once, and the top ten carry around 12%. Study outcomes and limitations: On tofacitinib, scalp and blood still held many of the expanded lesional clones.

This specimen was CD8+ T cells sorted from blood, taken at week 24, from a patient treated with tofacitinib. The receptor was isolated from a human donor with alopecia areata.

CDR3: CASSQDWSQGSYEQYF. The CDR3 region has the DNA TGCGCCAGCAGCCAAGATTGGAGTCAGGGCTCCTACGAGCAGTACTTC. The V and J genes are TRBV4-1 and TRBJ2-7, with D maybe TRBD1 (5 bases). V lost 0 bases and J lost 0, with 12 bases in between. Germline assignment: CDR1 MGHRA and CDR2 YSYEKL. CDR3 length equals 16 residues.